This T cell receptor beta chain was sequenced for a study of response to subunit inactivated influenza vaccine (dated by TCRdb to the late 2010s). Regarding the study in general: Deep quantitative profiling of the T cell receptor repertoire was used in the study to follow responses to a trivalent subunit inactivated influenza vaccine.

Ten or more counts support this clonotype. It lacks a known antigen. No base-level quality is on record; no much larger clone is a single base apart. Results and caveats for the whole study, not just this receptor: The authors suggested that each seasonal influenza vaccination may recruit only a limited number of new T cells.

V loses 2 bases of germline sequence and J loses 4 bases, and the interval between the two ends is 6 bases. Via the germline V gene, CDR1 is MDHEN and CDR2 SYDVKM. Its CDR3 holds 12 amino acids, cysteine through phenylalanine. Of the read, only the CDR3 DNA is kept; its 36 bases are in frame from base 1. Library preparation was by RT-PCR. The sequencing machine was an Illumina HiSeq 2500. TCRdb reanalyzed the raw reads on its own, using fastp at Q25 for trimming and MiXCR for clone calling, and kept in-frame beta chains. CDR3 protein sequences are deduplicated, and each keeps its most common genes and DNA. The sample table contains fewer than 200,000 distinct CDR3 sequences; only one count was recorded for about 9% of them. The ten largest clones take up 11% of the sample.

This material consisted of non-naive T cells sorted from PBMCs, taken on the day of vaccination. The meaning of the sample's cell subset or site label: memory T cell fraction. The chain joins TRBV28 to TRBJ2-7; matching of 5 bases hints at TRBD2 as the D gene. The sequence was obtained from a man aged 50 to 59 who received an inactivated influenza vaccine. Donor details come from another sample of the same person, matched by shared clones. The sequenced DNA: TGTGCCAGCAGTTTACGGGATTACGAGCAGTACTTC. The translation is CASSLRDYEQYF.